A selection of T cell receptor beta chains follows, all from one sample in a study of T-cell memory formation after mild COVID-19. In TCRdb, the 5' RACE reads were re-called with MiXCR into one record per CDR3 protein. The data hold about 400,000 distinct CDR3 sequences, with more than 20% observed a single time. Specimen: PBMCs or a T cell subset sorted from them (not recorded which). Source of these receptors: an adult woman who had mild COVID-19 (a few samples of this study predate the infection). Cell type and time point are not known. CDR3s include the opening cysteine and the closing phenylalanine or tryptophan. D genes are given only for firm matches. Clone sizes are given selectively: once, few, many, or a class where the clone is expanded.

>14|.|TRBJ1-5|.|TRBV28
CASRLRTANQPQHF
TGTGCCAGCCGGCTTCGGACAGCTAATCAGCCCCAGCATTTT
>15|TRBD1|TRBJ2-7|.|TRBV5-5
CASSGRQGNSYEQYF
TGTGCCAGCAGCGGTCGACAGGGGAACTCCTACGAGCAGTACTTC
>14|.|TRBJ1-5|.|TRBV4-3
CASSQDIGNQPQHF
TGCGCCAGCAGCCAAGATATCGGCAATCAGCCCCAGCATTTT
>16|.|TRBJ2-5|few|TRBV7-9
CASSPRMGGVGETQYF
TGTGCCAGCAGCCCTCGGATGGGGGGAGTAGGGGAGACCCAGTACTTC
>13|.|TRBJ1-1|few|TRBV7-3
CASSSRENTEAFF
TGTGCCAGCAGCTCCCGGGAGAACACTGAAGCTTTCTTT
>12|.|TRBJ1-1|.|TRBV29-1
CSVERMNTEAFF
TGCAGCGTTGAAAGGATGAACACTGAAGCTTTCTTT
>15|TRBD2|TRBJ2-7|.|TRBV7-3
CASSRSGSTPYEQYF
TGTGCCAGCAGCCGAAGCGGGAGTACTCCCTACGAGCAGTACTTC
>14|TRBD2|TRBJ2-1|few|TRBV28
CASSQDGLAGRQFF
TGTGCCAGCAGTCAAGATGGACTAGCGGGACGGCAGTTCTTC
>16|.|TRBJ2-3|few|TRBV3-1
CASSQDLGSGTDTQYF
TGTGCCAGCAGCCAAGACCTAGGGTCAGGCACAGATACGCAGTATTTT
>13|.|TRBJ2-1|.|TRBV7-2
CASSLERTAEQFF
TGTGCCAGCAGCTTAGAGAGGACGGCGGAGCAGTTCTTC
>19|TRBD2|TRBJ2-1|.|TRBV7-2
CASSFPAGGPGSSYNEQFF
TGTGCCAGCAGCTTCCCAGCGGGAGGGCCGGGGAGCTCCTACAATGAGCAGTTCTTC
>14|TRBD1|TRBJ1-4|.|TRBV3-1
CASSQDTGGEKLFF
TGTGCCAGCAGCCAAGATACAGGGGGCGAAAAACTGTTTTTT
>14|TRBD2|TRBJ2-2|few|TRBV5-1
CASGAGDIGGELFF
TGCGCCAGTGGAGCGGGGGACATTGGCGGGGAGCTGTTTTTT
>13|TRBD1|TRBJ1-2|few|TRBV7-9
CASRGTGDYGYTF
TGTGCCAGCAGAGGGACAGGGGACTATGGCTACACCTTC
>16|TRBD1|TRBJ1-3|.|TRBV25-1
CASSESTGLTGNTIYF
TGTGCCAGCAGTGAGTCGACAGGGTTAACCGGAAACACCATATATTTT
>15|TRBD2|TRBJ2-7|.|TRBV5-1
CASSFRLAGRNEQYF
TGCGCCAGCAGCTTCCGCCTAGCGGGAAGGAACGAGCAGTACTTC